These T cell receptor beta chains were read from a single sample in a study of cytomegalovirus exposure and HLA in healthy donors. Here immunoSEQ multiplex PCR was the method, and the copy in TCRdb shows in-frame clones only, minus some. The sample consists of about 170,000 clones, 71% of them appearing once. The sample comprised PBMCs. These receptors were obtained from a girl aged 5 to 17 in good health and CMV-seronegative. CDR3s include the opening cysteine and the closing phenylalanine or tryptophan. Fields, in order: CDR3 protein, V gene, D gene. The D gene is left open where the match is weak.

cdr3_aa: CASSLDSSGNTIYF
v_call: TRBV5-1
d_call: NA

cdr3_aa: CASSLGQGQGGNEQFF
v_call: TRBV5-6
d_call: TRBD1

cdr3_aa: CASSWDTLYGYTF
v_call: TRBV2
d_call: NA

cdr3_aa: CASSASVGNGGTGELFF
v_call: TRBV9
d_call: NA

cdr3_aa: CASREGTGGTYEQYF
v_call: TRBV2
d_call: TRBD1

cdr3_aa: CAWSGRKFGNQPQHF
v_call: TRBV30
d_call: NA

cdr3_aa: CASSQGGQGALTNEKLFF
v_call: TRBV4-1
d_call: TRBD1

cdr3_aa: CASSQDRAGGSEQYF
v_call: TRBV4-1
d_call: TRBD2

cdr3_aa: CASCNETRNQPQHF
v_call: TRBV23-1
d_call: NA

cdr3_aa: CASSLGDTIYF
v_call: TRBV27
d_call: NA

cdr3_aa: CASSPLSDTQYF
v_call: TRBV5-1
d_call: NA

cdr3_aa: CSGGQGRETQYF
v_call: TRBV29-1
d_call: TRBD1

cdr3_aa: CALLRDRDSYGYTF
v_call: TRBV30
d_call: TRBD1

cdr3_aa: CASSIRSGSGGDTQYF
v_call: TRBV19
d_call: TRBD2

cdr3_aa: CASTRESYQETQYF
v_call: TRBV5-1
d_call: NA

cdr3_aa: CASRYQGVVQPQHF
v_call: TRBV2
d_call: TRBD1

cdr3_aa: CASSLGLLNTEAFF
v_call: TRBV9
d_call: NA

cdr3_aa: CAWSEGIAGNTIYF
v_call: TRBV30
d_call: NA

cdr3_aa: CASSFGGWTEAFF
v_call: TRBV7-3
d_call: NA

cdr3_aa: CAWRGGQGPHGVFAGANVLTF
v_call: TRBV30
d_call: TRBD1

cdr3_aa: CASSIGGGLAGGEQYF
v_call: TRBV19
d_call: TRBD2

cdr3_aa: CASSATGTTNSPLHF
v_call: TRBV2
d_call: NA

cdr3_aa: CASSRGIPGQGFWEETQYF
v_call: TRBV14
d_call: TRBD1

cdr3_aa: CASSPRFKDRANTGELFF
v_call: TRBV18
d_call: TRBD1

cdr3_aa: CSVVGQDEKLFF
v_call: TRBV29-1
d_call: NA

cdr3_aa: CASSLIPGGTGELFF
v_call: TRBV7-3
d_call: NA

cdr3_aa: CASSLRAGELFF
v_call: TRBV27
d_call: NA

cdr3_aa: CASSDKAAALETQYF
v_call: TRBV2
d_call: NA